The sequence of this T cell receptor (beta chain) was determined in a study of control samples from healthy donors and cancer patients. The assay was immunoSEQ multiplex PCR, and TCRdb's table has in-frame clones only and misses some. The table has about 120,000 clones, less than 90% seen once. The origin of this receptor is a man aged 18 to 29 in good health. The sample consisted of blood.

The CDR3 reads CASRRLAGADEQYF. The DNA of the CDR3 is TGTGCCAGCAGGAGACTAGCGGGAGCTGACGAGCAGTACTTC. The V gene is TRBV6-5, the J gene TRBJ2-7; TRBD2 matches 12 bases. V lost 6 bases to trimming and J lost 5 bases; unmatched junction nucleotides: 5. The length of the CDR3 is 14 residues. Germline loops: CDR1 MNHEY, CDR2 SVGAGI.